This TCR beta chain was obtained from a study of cytomegalovirus exposure and HLA in healthy donors. About the research overall: Out of fewer than 500 genotyped donors, roughly 80% belonged to the Caucasian-associated ancestry cluster.

With 60 Vbeta and 13 Jbeta primers, the PCR was carried out. Using immunoSEQ multiplex PCR, the repertoire was profiled, and TCRdb retains in-frame clones only, with some absent. The sample comprises about 160,000 clones, more than 65% of which are singletons, and 1.3% rests with the top ten. The germline V and J ends were trimmed by 3 bases and 4 bases, with 13 bases remaining between them. The CDR3 extends over 15 amino acids. Germline V lookup: CDR1 SGHTA, CDR2 FQGNSA. Notes on the study in general: The authors later linked a missense DCLRE1C variant to TCR beta V- and J-gene trimming.

With respect to this clone: What it binds is unknown.

The chain has TRBV7-2 and TRBJ1-5; the D is unclear. The source of this sequence is a man under 40 in good health and CMV-seronegative. The sequencing input was PBMCs. Written as DNA, the CDR3 is TGTGCCAGCAGCTTCAGCGTGGGTATTAATCAGCCCCAGCATTTT. Its protein product is CASSFSVGINQPQHF. The full variable domain, rest sourced from reference TRBV7-2 and TRBJ1-5, is GAGVSQSPSNKVTEKGKDVELRCDPISGHTALYWYRQSLGQGLEFLIYFQGNSAPDKSGLPSDRFSAERTGGSVSTLTIQRTQQEDSAVYLCASSFSVGINQPQHFGDGTRLSIL.